This entry concerns a single TCR beta chain. This clone's antigen is unknown. The record has no base qualities; no much larger clone is one base away. These data belong to a study of cytomegalovirus exposure and HLA in healthy donors (dated by TCRdb to 2015 to 2018). With regard to the full study: According to an earlier analysis of around 600 of the donors, roughly 180 million T cells yielded roughly 110 million unique TCR beta sequences and 250 to 350 Gb of sequence data. An early release covering just under 650 HLA-typed donors comprised about 300 gigabases of sequencing data and around 80 million unique TCR sequences. Among the roughly 400 genotyped donors, roughly 80% belonged to the genetic ancestry cluster associated with self-reported Caucasian donors. The study aimed to test whether cataloging public T cell receptors could reveal signatures of past pathogen exposure. The study profiled the T cell repertoires of around 700 subjects by immunosequencing and related them to cytomegalovirus serostatus. Along with the approximately 670-subject first cohort, a separate validation cohort of about 110 different subjects was used. High-throughput TCR immunosequencing, statistical association of individual TCRs with disease status, and machine learning were combined to predict cytomegalovirus infection status. A later analysis re-examined previously published TCR beta repertoires from more than 600 donors and added high-resolution HLA genotyping to investigate patterns of TCR occurrence. Rather than drawing on any new phenotypic data, the later analysis identified candidate immune exposures from TCR beta sequences and the way those sequences occurred across donors. To decide whether each TCR beta V gene segment behaved as functional or pseudogenic, an earlier analysis of some 600 of the donors relied on high-throughput TCR beta sequencing. Donor age, sex, ethnicity and CMV serostatus were compiled alongside the repertoire data. Genome-wide SNP genotypes for about 65% of the 666 donors were used in a later genetic analysis, which treated that subset as a discovery cohort. All discovery cohort repertoires had been generated on a single sequencing platform. Both class I and class II loci were covered by HLA typing, at four-digit resolution. The number of donors typed differed by locus, with about 629-630 for A, B, C, DRB1 and DQB1, roughly 520 for DQA1, about 610 for DPA1, and around 450 for DPB1. Because of strong linkage in the cohort, four or five DR-DQ haplotypes were treated as single units for association and clustering. Among over 350 genotyped donors of the cohort, an average of about 240,000 unique TCR beta nucleotide sequences were sequenced per donor, roughly 18% of them non-productive. What the work shows at the level of the full study, not this receptor alone: The study gave a list of 150 to 200 TCR beta chains associated with cytomegalovirus. In a later genetic analysis, a missense DCLRE1C variant was associated with V-gene and J-gene trimming of TCR beta chains, and the association was replicated in an independent cohort. A later genetic analysis reported fewer N-insertions in productive TCRs among donors in an Asian-associated ancestry cluster than the roughly 640-donor mean. Because counts were too low, roughly 17 rarely observed V segments, including chromosome 9 orphons, were left out of the earlier analysis of 587 of the donors. According to the authors, the approach could potentially be generalized to other disease states and immunological phenotypes. Immune exposure information for the cohort was limited to CMV serostatus. Because HLA typing was unavailable for some donors at each locus, only the typed subset was used in association tests. A later analysis found that TCR association rates varied across HLA loci, with DRB1 alleles showing the most associated TCRs and HLA-C alleles the fewest. In vitro tests confirmed that three of the cytomegalovirus-associated TCR beta chains recognize cytomegalovirus antigens. When HLA alleles, especially DR and DQ, strongly co-occurred, attributing TCR associations to individual alleles was difficult. The sequencing pipeline was judged likely to have produced a cluster of highly shared sequence variants as a technical artifact. Linkage disequilibrium might explain the correlated functional status among segregating V segments, but an unknown experimental factor could not be excluded. An earlier analysis of approximately 540 of the donors showed that most TCR beta V segments appeared in productive rearrangements either about 87% or about 30% of the time, which broadly matched IMGT annotations. A further reported finding was that TCR beta sequences accurately predicted the HLA-A and HLA-B alleles for most subjects in the first cohort. The presence/absence analyses assumed that sequencing depth was roughly uniform across donors, and that assumption may not be true. Compared with equally common non-associated chains, HLA-associated TCR beta chains in a later analysis were more clonally expanded and had lower generation probabilities. Specific HLA alleles were associated with 15,000 to 20,000 TCR beta sequences at a false discovery rate of 0.05 in a later analysis. Only TCR beta chains were sequenced in this cohort, and the absence of alpha or paired-chain data limited detectable features. While some public TCRs were present in many individuals, most TCR sequences turned up only very rarely across donors. A later analysis found that most CMV-associated TCR beta chains appeared HLA-restricted, with HLA associations seemingly driven largely by CMV exposure. Some IMGT-functional V segments, including TRBV6-2 and TRBV6-3, could not be told apart with the 87-base-pair reads, so those segments were excluded. In both the original and validation cohorts, the classifier was reported to diagnose cytomegalovirus status with high specificity and sensitivity. Several of the top co-occurrence clusters appeared to be linked to parvovirus B19, influenza, CMV and Epstein-Barr virus, according to a later analysis.

The cohort consisted of 666 healthy bone marrow donors. At the time of sampling, every cohort member was nominally healthy, though immune exposures that went unrecorded were likely present. The donor tested CMV seronegative and was one of the 352 seronegative cohort members. Every donor gave a peripheral blood sample, and the peripheral blood mononuclear cells from that sample were used for TCR beta sequencing. The Qiagen DNeasy Blood Extraction Kit was used to extract genomic DNA from the blood cell samples. Libraries came from the immunoSEQ multiplex PCR assay. The multiplex PCR relied on a mix of 60 forward primers for TCR Vbeta segments and 13 reverse primers for TCR Jbeta segments. A multiplex PCR assay on genomic DNA amplified the CDR3 region of rearranged TCR beta genes. The amplified TCR beta libraries were sequenced on the Illumina HiSeq System as 87-base-pair reads. In the paper's pipeline: Across the 670 or so repertoires, a later analysis counted roughly 77 million unique TCR beta chains, roughly 11 million of which were shared by at least two donors. Raw reads were error-corrected and collapsed into unique sequences with a nearest-neighbor algorithm that merged closely related sequences to remove PCR and sequencing errors. Alignment of CDR3 sequences to IMGT reference sequences was used to assign V, D and J gene segments. For a sequence to be retained, a match of at least six nucleotides was required to both a V gene segment and a J gene segment. Rearrangements were called productive when the CDR3 lacked stop codons and stayed in frame with V and J; all others were non-productive. CDR3 was defined according to IMGT convention as the region running from the second conserved V-encoded cysteine to the conserved J-encoded phenylalanine. The earlier analysis of roughly 590 of the donors excluded any sequence lacking an unambiguous match to a single V gene segment. An earlier analysis of a few hundred of the donors called V segments functional above 56.7% productive rearrangements and segregating when the between-donor standard deviation exceeded 5%. A statistical classification framework was developed to diagnose cytomegalovirus status using the catalog of TCR beta chain sequences. In a later analysis, TCR nucleotide sequences were compared against IMGT/GENE-DB human TR gene sequences so that V and J genes could be assigned. The TCRdist pipeline was used in a later analysis to assign CDR3 sequences and most-parsimonious VDJ recombination scenarios. In a later analysis, every TCR beta chain was defined by the combination of its CDR3 amino acid sequence and its V-gene family, and reads without a unique V-gene family were dropped. A later analysis removed 500 to 600 highly shared, low-generation-probability nucleotide sequences to deal with suspected cross-contamination and a sequencing artifact. In a later analysis, a clonal expansion index was calculated for each public chain from normalized within-repertoire ranks of inferred template counts. A later analysis computed generation probabilities with a VDJ recombination model fitted to out-of-frame rearrangements, and checked the results against IGoR. In a later analysis, hypergeometric tests were used to score TCR-TCR, TCR-HLA and TCR-CMV co-occurrence, with a repertoire-size bias correction applied to TCR pairs. A later analysis estimated false discovery rates by permuting HLA or CMV assignments 20 times. In a later analysis, co-occurring TCRs were grouped using DBSCAN, and TCRdist sequence similarity was added for clustering within HLA-allele-positive subsets. Repertoires with fewer than 30,000 or more than 120,000 public chains, plus five repertoires with anomalous nucleotide sharing, were excluded from co-occurrence clustering. TCRdb holds this immuneACCESS table with in-frame rearrangements only. Some clones are missing; in checked studies, unresolved V genes explain under half, and the rest has no known cause. Clonal size and the V and J genes are those of that table, whereas D and trimming came from the DNA. This sample has under 200,000 clones in its table, and roughly 80% of those were observed once. The top ten hold 3.5% to 4% of the sample.

Ends trimmed: V by 4 bases, J by 6 bases; bases unmatched to a gene: 10. CDR3 length: 14 amino acids, cysteine to phenylalanine. The CDR3 DNA has 42 bases and is translated from base 1. In the germline V gene, CDR1 corresponds to SGHRS and CDR2 to YFSETQ. The sequence is built from TRBV5-1 and TRBJ2-7; 7 of the junction bases match TRBD2. Sequenced sample: PBMCs. The clonotype originates from a middle-aged man in good health and CMV-seronegative. The CDR3 protein sequence reads: CASSTGLTAGEQYF. The bases are TGCGCCAGCAGCACGGGACTAACAGCAGGCGAGCAGTACTTC.